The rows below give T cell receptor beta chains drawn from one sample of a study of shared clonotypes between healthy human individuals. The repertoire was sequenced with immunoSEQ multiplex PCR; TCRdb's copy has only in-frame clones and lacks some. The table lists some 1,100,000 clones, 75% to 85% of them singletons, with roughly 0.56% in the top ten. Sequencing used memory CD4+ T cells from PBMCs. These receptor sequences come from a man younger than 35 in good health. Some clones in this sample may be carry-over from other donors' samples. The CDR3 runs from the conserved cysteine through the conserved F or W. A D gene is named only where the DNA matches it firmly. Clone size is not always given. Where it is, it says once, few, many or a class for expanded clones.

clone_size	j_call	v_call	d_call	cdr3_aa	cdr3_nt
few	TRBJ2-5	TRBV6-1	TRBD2	CASSDSGSIETQYF	TGTGCCAGCAGTGATAGCGGGAGTATCGAGACCCAGTACTTC
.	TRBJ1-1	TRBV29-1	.	CSVRDPDTEAFF	TGCAGCGTTCGCGACCCGGACACTGAAGCTTTCTTT
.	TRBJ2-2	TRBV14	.	CASSQGPGELFF	TGTGCCAGCAGCCAAGGCCCCGGGGAGCTGTTTTTT
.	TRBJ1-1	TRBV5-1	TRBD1	CASSLEGADTEAFF	TGCGCCAGCAGCTTGGAGGGGGCTGACACTGAAGCTTTCTTT
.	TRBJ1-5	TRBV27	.	CASSLRREQPQHF	TGTGCCAGCAGTTTACGCAGGGAACAGCCCCAGCATTTT
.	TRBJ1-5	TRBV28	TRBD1	CASSLLNLGQRNLYNQPQHF	TGTGCCAGCAGCCTTCTCAACCTGGGACAGAGGAATTTATACAATCAGCCCCAGCATTTT
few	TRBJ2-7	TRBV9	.	CASSQTSTGKNLYF	TGTGCCAGCAGCCAGACCTCCACGGGGAAAAACCTCTACTTC
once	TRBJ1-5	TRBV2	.	CASSTLRQPQHF	TGTGCCAGCAGTACTTTGAGACAGCCCCAGCATTTT
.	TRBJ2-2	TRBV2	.	CASVGTIATGELFF	TGTGCCAGCGTAGGGACCATCGCAACCGGGGAGCTGTTTTTT
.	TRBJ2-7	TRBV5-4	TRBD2	CASSPGGAGGSSYEQYF	TGTGCCAGCAGCCCCGGAGGGGCGGGAGGGAGCTCCTACGAGCAGTACTTC
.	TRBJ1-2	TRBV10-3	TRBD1	CAISAGQGYGYTF	TGTGCCATCAGCGCAGGACAGGGCTATGGCTACACCTTC
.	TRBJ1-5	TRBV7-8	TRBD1	CASSSVTGGGQPQHF	TGTGCCAGCAGCTCCGTTACAGGGGGAGGACAGCCCCAGCATTTT
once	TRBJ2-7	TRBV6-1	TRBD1	CASNTGQVFYEQYF	TGTGCCAGCAACACGGGACAGGTATTTTACGAGCAGTACTTC
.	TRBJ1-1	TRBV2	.	CASIGVGFAEAFF	TGTGCCAGCATCGGGGTCGGGTTCGCTGAAGCTTTCTTT
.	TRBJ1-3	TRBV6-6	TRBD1	CASSWTGSVGNTIYF	TGTGCCAGCAGTTGGACAGGGTCTGTTGGAAACACCATATATTTT
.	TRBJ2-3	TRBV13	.	CASSPGPDTQYF	TGTGCCAGCAGCCCGGGACCCGATACGCAGTATTTT
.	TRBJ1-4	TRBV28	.	CASSFYQNNEKLFF	TGTGCCAGCAGTTTTTACCAGAATAATGAAAAACTGTTTTTT
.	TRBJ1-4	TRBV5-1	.	CASSNPGVSSATNEKLFF	TGCGCCAGCAGCAACCCAGGGGTCTCCTCTGCAACTAATGAAAAACTGTTTTTT
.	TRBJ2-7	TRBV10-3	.	CAIRSVAENEQYF	TGTGCCATCAGGTCCGTAGCAGAGAACGAGCAGTACTTC
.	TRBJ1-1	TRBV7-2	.	CASSIAGRSTEAFF	TGTGCCAGCAGCATCGCAGGGCGGTCCACTGAAGCTTTCTTT
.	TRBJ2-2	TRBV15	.	CATSSSALGTGELFF	TGTGCCACCAGCAGTTCTGCGTTGGGGACCGGGGAGCTGTTTTTT
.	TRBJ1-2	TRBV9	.	CASSTTSEGRYGYTF	TGTGCCAGCAGCACGACCTCAGAGGGGCGCTATGGCTACACCTTC
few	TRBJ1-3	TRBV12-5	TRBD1	CASGLITGGSGNTIYF	TGTGCTAGTGGTTTGATAACAGGGGGCTCTGGAAACACCATATATTTT
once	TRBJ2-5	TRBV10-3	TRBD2	CAISDAPGLAAQETQYF	TGTGCCATCAGTGATGCCCCGGGGCTAGCGGCCCAAGAGACCCAGTACTTC
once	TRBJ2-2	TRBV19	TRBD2	CASTSFRASGRNGELFF	TGTGCCAGTACCTCTTTTAGGGCTAGCGGGAGAAACGGGGAGCTGTTTTTT
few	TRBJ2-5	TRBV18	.	CASSPGRTAETQYF	TGTGCCAGCTCACCCGGACGTACGGCAGAGACCCAGTACTTC
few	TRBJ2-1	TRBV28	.	CASSPYGRRNEQFF	TGTGCCAGCAGTCCATACGGGAGACGGAATGAGCAGTTCTTC
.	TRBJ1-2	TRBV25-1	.	CASSAYSGVYYGYTF	TGTGCCAGCAGTGCCTATAGTGGGGTTTACTATGGCTACACCTTC
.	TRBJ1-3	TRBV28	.	CASSFSTDTIYF	TGTGCCAGCAGTTTTAGTACAGACACCATATATTTT
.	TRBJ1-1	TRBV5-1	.	CASSSGWGTDTEAFF	TGCGCCAGCAGCTCGGGGTGGGGAACGGACACTGAAGCTTTCTTT
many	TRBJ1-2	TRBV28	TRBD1	CASSLVGQGALGDGYTF	TGTGCCAGCAGTTTAGTGGGACAGGGGGCTCTAGGTGATGGCTACACCTTC
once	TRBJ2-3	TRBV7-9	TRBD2	CASSSSSGGTDTQYF	TGTGCCAGCAGCTCGTCTAGCGGGGGCACAGATACGCAGTATTTT
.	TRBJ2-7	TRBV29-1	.	CSVEGMRRDEQYF	TGCAGCGTTGAAGGCATGAGGAGGGACGAGCAGTACTTC
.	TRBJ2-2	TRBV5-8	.	CASSRTLNTGELFF	TGTGCCAGCAGCCGGACCCTGAACACCGGGGAGCTGTTTTTT
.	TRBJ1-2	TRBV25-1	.	CASSPPGGAYGYTF	TGTGCCAGCAGTCCCCCGGGGGGGGCCTATGGCTACACCTTC
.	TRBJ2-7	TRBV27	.	CASSFSGLGNYEQYF	TGTGCCAGCAGTTTCTCGGGGCTGGGAAACTACGAGCAGTACTTC
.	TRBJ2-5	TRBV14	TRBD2	CASSPFRLARSQETQYF	TGTGCCAGCAGCCCTTTTCGACTAGCTCGATCTCAAGAGACCCAGTACTTC
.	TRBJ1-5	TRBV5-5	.	CASSSSGQPQHF	TGTGCCAGCAGCTCGTCGGGCCAGCCCCAGCATTTT
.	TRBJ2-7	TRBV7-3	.	CASSLLGSHEQYF	TGTGCCAGCAGCTTACTTGGGAGCCACGAGCAGTACTTC
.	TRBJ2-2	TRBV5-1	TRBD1	CASSLGQGETGELFF	TGCGCCAGCAGCTTGGGACAGGGAGAAACCGGGGAGCTGTTTTTT
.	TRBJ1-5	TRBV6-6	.	CASSYEEIGTQHF	TGTGCCAGCAGTTACGAAGAGATTGGGACCCAGCATTTT
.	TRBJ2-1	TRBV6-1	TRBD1	CASRDRGYNEQFF	TGTGCCAGCAGGGACAGGGGTTACAATGAGCAGTTCTTC
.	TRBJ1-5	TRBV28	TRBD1	CASSLLMTGGLTQPQHF	TGTGCCAGCAGTTTATTGATGACAGGGGGCCTGACACAGCCCCAGCATTTT
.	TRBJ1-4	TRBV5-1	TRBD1	CASSFLKGAPGEKLFF	TGCGCCAGCAGCTTTCTTAAGGGGGCGCCGGGAGAAAAACTGTTTTTT
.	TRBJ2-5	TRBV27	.	CASSLYGGKGGTQYF	TGTGCCAGCAGTTTATATGGCGGCAAGGGGGGGACCCAGTACTTC
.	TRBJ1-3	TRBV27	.	CASSPRGSLSGNTIYF	TGTGCCAGCAGTCCTCGAGGCAGCCTCTCTGGAAACACCATATATTTT
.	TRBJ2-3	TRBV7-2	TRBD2	CASSSVAGDTQYF	TGTGCCAGCAGCTCCGTAGCGGGAGATACGCAGTATTTT
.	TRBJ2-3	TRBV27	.	CASSPGAGRGYTQYF	TGTGCCAGCAGCCCCGGCGCCGGGAGAGGGTATACGCAGTATTTT
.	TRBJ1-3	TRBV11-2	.	CASSFSDSGNTIYF	TGTGCCAGCAGCTTTTCAGACTCTGGAAACACCATATATTTT
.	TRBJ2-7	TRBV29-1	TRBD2	CSVEGPPQLAGPYEQYF	TGCAGCGTTGAAGGCCCGCCACAGCTAGCGGGACCCTACGAGCAGTACTTC
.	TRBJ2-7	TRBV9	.	CASSPPDGVPNYEQYF	TGTGCCAGCAGCCCCCCAGACGGAGTACCTAACTACGAGCAGTACTTC
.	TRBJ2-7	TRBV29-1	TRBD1	CSVGGQGFNEQYF	TGCAGCGTTGGAGGACAGGGGTTCAACGAGCAGTACTTC
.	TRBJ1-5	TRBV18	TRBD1	CASSPIGGGQPQHF	TGTGCCAGCTCACCAATAGGAGGGGGCCAGCCCCAGCATTTT